Presented here are 22 T cell receptor beta chains from one specimen sequenced in a study of a mutant IDH1 vaccine in newly diagnosed glioma. The time point: week 35, safety follow-up. Each dose delivered 300 ug of mutant IDH1 20-mer peptide subcutaneously with imiquimod. These TCRs' antigens remain unknown. The table came from immunoSEQ multiplex PCR; TCRdb's copy has only in-frame clones and leaves some out. Seen here are 70,000 or so clones, roughly 86% observed once, and the top ten hold 2%. Source: PBMCs, taken from a glioma patient whose treatment included an IDH1 peptide vaccine. Receptors were obtained from a man younger than 40 with glioma.

The rearrangement uses TRBV5-1 and TRBJ2-7; D remains ambiguous. Per germline, CDR1 SGHRS and CDR2 YFSETQ. V gave up 4 bases and J gave up 5 bases, with 16 bases separating them. The CDR3 totals 14 residues. CDR3 nucleotides: TGCGCCAGCAGCGCTTTACTGGGTTCCGACGAGCAGTACTTC. Translating it yields CASSALLGSDEQYF.

Note on this clone: The sample has other DNA sequences that encode this CDR3 too. The chain carries TRBV5-1 and TRBJ1-5, with D perhaps matching TRBD1 (6 bases). The germline gives CDR1 SGHRS, CDR2 YFSETQ. CDR3 size: 17 residues. The V end lost 3 bases, the J end lost 0 bases, and 16 bases lay between the germline ends. The CDR3: CASSSPNTGYSNQPQHF. The CDR3 coding sequence is TGCGCCAGCAGCTCGCCTAATACAGGGTATAGCAATCAGCCCCAGCATTTT.

The chain links TRBV18 to TRBJ2-1; D is possibly TRBD1 (5 bases). This CDR3 contains 13 residues. V lost 2 bases and J 9 bases, leaving 11 bases between the germline ends. CDR1 and CDR2 from the germline V gene are KGHSH and LQKENI. CDR3 in amino acids: CASSPGQGSEQFF. The CDR3 region has the DNA TGTGCCAGCTCACCAGGGCAGGGCAGTGAGCAGTTCTTC.

The chain combines TRBV27 with TRBJ1-1; D uncertain. The CDR3 is 11 amino acids. Trimming pared 10 bases from V and 0 bases from J, leaving 6 bases between. Germline lookup yields CDR1 MNHEY and CDR2 SMNVEV (reference sequence). CDR3 nucleotides: TGTGCCAACCAATTGAACACTGAAGCTTTCTTT. It translates to CANQLNTEAFF.

The V call is TRBV7-2, the J call TRBJ2-7; TRBD1 agrees at 7 bases. The CDR3 is made up of 15 amino acids. The V segment lost 6 bases and the J segment 0 bases; nucleotides outside the gene matches: 8. From germline, CDR1 is SGHTA and CDR2 FQGNSA. The CDR3 here is CASRLDRDPSYEQYF. In DNA, the CDR3 is TGTGCCAGCAGACTCGACAGGGATCCCTCCTACGAGCAGTACTTC.

The chain joins TRBV2 to TRBJ1-3, with D tentatively TRBD1 (6 bases). Deletions cut 8 bases from V and 4 bases from J, with 18 bases between. Germline V gives CDR1 SNHLY, CDR2 FYNNEI. This CDR3 comprises 15 residues. The CDR3 loop reads CASSGQLFGGNTIYF. CDR3 sequence (DNA): TGTGCCAGCTCGGGACAATTATTTGGAGGAAACACCATATATTTT.

The rearrangement uses TRBV11-2 and TRBJ1-4; D call uncertain. The germline V and J ends were trimmed by 3 bases and 5 bases, with 10 bases remaining between them. This CDR3 has 14 amino acids. Germline CDR1 and CDR2: SGHAT and FQNNGV. CDR3 protein: CASSLDRPNEKLFF. Here the CDR3 DNA reads TGTGCCAGCAGCTTGGACCGCCCGAATGAAAAACTGTTTTTT.

This rearrangement joins TRBV9 to TRBJ1-4, with D hard to call. CDR3 length equals 15 residues. CDR1 is SGDLS, CDR2 YYNGEE, per germline. Deletions cut 3 bases from V and 0 bases from J, with 9 bases between. CDR3 sequence (DNA): TGTGCCAGCAGCGGAGGGATTGCAACTAATGAAAAACTGTTTTTT. Protein product: CASSGGIATNEKLFF.

The V and J genes are TRBV30 and TRBJ1-3, with no clear D. In germline, CDR1 is GTSNPN, CDR2 SVGIG (reference sequence). Trimming stripped 0 bases from V and 0 bases from J, with 3 bases between. This CDR3 is built from 13 residues. Here the CDR3 reads CAWSVNSGNTIYF. The CDR3 nucleotides read TGTGCCTGGAGTGTCAACTCTGGAAACACCATATATTTT.

The gene calls are TRBV19 and TRBJ1-1; weak D call: TRBD1 (5 bases). The CDR3 spans 14 residues. V gave up 2 bases and J gave up 6 bases, with 13 bases separating them. The germline V gene has CDR1 LNHDA and CDR2 SQIVND (reference sequence). The chain's CDR3 is CASSIWGRVAEAFF. The CDR3 bases are TGTGCCAGTAGTATATGGGGCAGGGTGGCTGAAGCTTTCTTT.

The CDR3 spells CASSGGPTNTEAFF. The CDR3 region has the DNA TGCGCCAGCAGCGGGGGACCGACCAACACTGAAGCTTTCTTT. The V call is TRBV5-1, the J call TRBJ1-1; perhaps TRBD1 as D (5 bases). V gave up 4 bases and J gave up 2 bases, with 12 bases separating them. Germline assignment: CDR1 SGHRS and CDR2 YFSETQ. This CDR3 has 14 residues.

The chain uses TRBV4-3 and TRBJ2-7; D not certain. Germline CDR1 LGHNA, CDR2 YSLEER. The CDR3 has 15 residues. V shed 2 bases and J shed 0 bases, with 11 bases lying between them. The CDR3 is CASSQHGRSSYEQYF. DNA for the CDR3: TGCGCCAGCAGCCAACACGGACGGAGCTCCTACGAGCAGTACTTC.

This clone was counted a single time. V usage is TRBV11-2 and J usage is TRBJ2-5; a weak D match, TRBD1 (6 bases). This CDR3 is built from 14 residues. Trimming left V 4 bases short and J 4 bases short, with 13 bases between. The germline gives CDR1 SGHAT, CDR2 FQNNGV. The CDR3 sequence is CASSWNRGGETQYF. As DNA, the CDR3 is TGTGCCAGCAGCTGGAACAGAGGGGGAGAGACCCAGTACTTC.

This clone was found once. As DNA, the CDR3 is TGTGCCAGCAGCTTTCAGGACAGCATCTATGGCTACACCTTC. Translated, it gives CASSFQDSIYGYTF. The chain combines TRBV7-9 with TRBJ1-2; TRBD1 might be the D (6 bases). CDR1 and CDR2 (germline): SEHNR, FQNEAQ (reference sequence). This CDR3 is built from 14 residues. Deletions cut 3 bases from V and 4 bases from J, with 12 bases between.

The chain has TRBV4-1 and TRBJ2-3; TRBD2 agrees at 8 bases. Losses at the gene ends were 3 bases for V and 5 bases for J; bases not matched to a gene: 13. The CDR3 has 17 residues. Germline V gives CDR1 MGHRA, CDR2 YSYEKL. CDR3 sequence: CASSHGLGLGGEDTQYF. The CDR3 nucleotides read TGCGCCAGCAGCCATGGGTTGGGACTAGGGGGAGAAGATACGCAGTATTTT.

The chain's CDR3 is CASSEVRWTSTQNYGYTF. CDR3 DNA: TGTGCCAGCAGTGAAGTCCGGTGGACGTCAACGCAGAACTATGGCTACACCTTC. This chain links TRBV6-1 with TRBJ1-2, with D uncertain. Germline V gene sequence: CDR1 MNHNS, CDR2 SASEGT. CDR3 size: 18 residues. The V end was cut by 1 base, the J end by 2 bases, with 20 bases between.

The V gene is TRBV18, the J gene TRBJ1-4; D not resolved. V lost 0 bases and J lost 1, with 6 bases in between. CDR1 is KGHSH and CDR2 is LQKENI in the germline V gene. There are 15 residues in the CDR3. CDR3 residues: CASSPPGLTNEKLFF. CDR3 sequence (DNA): TGTGCCAGCTCACCACCGGGATTAACTAATGAAAAACTGTTTTTT.

This clone was counted a few times. The chain employs TRBV5-8 and TRBJ2-7; unclear D gene. This CDR3 is 11 amino acids long. Per the germline V gene, CDR1 is SGHTS and CDR2 is YDEGEE. Trimming left V 2 bases short and J 0 bases short, with 0 bases between. The CDR3 DNA sequence: TGTGCCAGCAGCTTCTCCTACGAGCAGTACTTC. Amino acid sequence: CASSFSYEQYF.

The rearrangement links TRBV5-4 to TRBJ1-5; possibly TRBD1 for D (5 bases). Between the trimmed V and J ends, which lost 4 bases and 4 bases, there was a span of 18 bases. The CDR3 spans 16 residues. The germline V gene has CDR1 SGHNT and CDR2 YYREEE (reference sequence). The CDR3 loop reads CASSQVSDSRNQPQHF. The CDR3 nucleotides are TGTGCCAGCAGCCAAGTTTCCGACAGTAGGAATCAGCCCCAGCATTTT. The entire variable domain, with the rest obtained from reference TRBV5-4 and TRBJ1-5, is as follows: ETGVTQSPTHLIKTRGQQVTLRCSSQSGHNTVSWYQQALGQGPQFIFQYYREEENGRGNFPPRFSGLQFPNYSSELNVNALELDDSALYLCASSQVSDSRNQPQHFGDGTRLSIL.

The chain employs TRBV9 and TRBJ2-6; possibly TRBD1 for D (6 bases). The CDR3 runs to 17 residues. Germline CDR1 SGDLS, CDR2 YYNGEE. Deletions cut 2 bases from V and 4 bases from J, with 16 bases between. The CDR3 DNA sequence: TGTGCCAGCAGCGTCCCCCTTACAGGGCCCGGGGCCAACGTCCTGACTTTC. It translates to CASSVPLTGPGANVLTF.

This chain joins TRBV5-1 and TRBJ2-3; 14 bases agree with TRBD2. CDR1 is SGHRS, CDR2 YFSETQ, per germline. This CDR3 comprises 16 residues. The trim removed 3 bases at V and 5 bases at J, leaving 5 bases unmatched. CDR3 bases: TGCGCCAGCAGCTCGGGACTAGCGGGGGCTGGAGATACGCAGTATTTT. Protein sequence: CASSSGLAGAGDTQYF.

J is TRBJ1-1 and V is TRBV7-2; TRBD1 might be the D (5 bases). Per the germline V gene, CDR1 is SGHTA and CDR2 is FQGNSA. The CDR3 contains 16 residues. V gave up 2 bases and J gave up 5 bases, with 18 bases separating them. In DNA form, the CDR3 reads TGTGCCAGCAGCTTATGGGGTTCAGGGACGGGAACTGAAGCTTTCTTT. Translated, it gives CASSLWGSGTGTEAFF.